Listed here is a single T cell receptor beta chain. This specimen belongs to a study of blood T cell repertoires in COVID-19. Study context: Whether acute or convalescent, the COVID-19 samples came from the United States, Italy and Spain. T cells, B-cell-depleted T cells, or PBMCs supplied cDNA or gDNA.

Authors' processing steps: Reference gene primer amplification gave estimated nucleated cell counts. Assay: immunoSEQ multiplex PCR; the TCRdb copy retains only in-frame clones and omits some. V and J calls and clone size are given by that table; D and trimming were obtained from the DNA. The repertoire has fewer than 200,000 clones, 80% to 90% of them found once; the top ten carry 1.9%. Germline V gene sequence: CDR1 MDHEN, CDR2 SYDVKM. The CDR3 is made up of 15 amino acids. With 5 bases clipped from V and 7 bases from J, the junction kept 9 bases outside the gene matches. This receptor was taken from a man aged 18 to 35 who had recovered from COVID-19. V usage is TRBV28 and J usage is TRBJ2-7; TRBD1 aligns across 12 bases. Sequenced: peripheral blood. In DNA, the CDR3 is TGTGCCAGCAGTCCGCGGGGACAGGGGGCTTTGGAGCAGTACTTC. Its translation: CASSPRGQGALEQYF. Together with reference TRBV28 and TRBJ2-7, the CDR3 gives the full variable domain: DVKVTQSSRYLVKRTGEKVFLECVQDMDHENMFWYRQDPGLGLRLIYFSYDVKMKEKGDIPEGYSVSREKKERFSLILESASTNQTSMYLCASSPRGQGALEQYFGPGTRLTVT.